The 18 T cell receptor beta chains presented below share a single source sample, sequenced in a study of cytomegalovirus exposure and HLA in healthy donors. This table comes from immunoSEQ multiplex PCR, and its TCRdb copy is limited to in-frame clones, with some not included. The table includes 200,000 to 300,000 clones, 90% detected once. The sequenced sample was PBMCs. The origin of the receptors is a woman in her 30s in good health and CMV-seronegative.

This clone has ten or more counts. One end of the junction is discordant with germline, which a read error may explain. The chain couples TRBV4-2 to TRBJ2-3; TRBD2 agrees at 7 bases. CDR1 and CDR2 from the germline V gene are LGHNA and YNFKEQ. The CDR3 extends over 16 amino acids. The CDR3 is CASSQELQTSIDTQYF. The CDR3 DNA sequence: TGTGCCAGCAGCCAAGAACTTCAGACTAGCATAGATACGCAGTATTTT.

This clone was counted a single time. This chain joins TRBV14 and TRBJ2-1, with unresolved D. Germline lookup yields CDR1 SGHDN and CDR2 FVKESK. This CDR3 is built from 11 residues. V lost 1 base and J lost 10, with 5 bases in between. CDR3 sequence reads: CASSQGYEQFF. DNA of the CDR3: TGTGCCAGCAGCCAAGGATACGAGCAGTTCTTC. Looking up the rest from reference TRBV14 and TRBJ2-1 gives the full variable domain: EAGVTQFPSHSVIEKGQTVTLRCDPISGHDNLYWYRRVMGKEIKFLLHFVKESKQDESGMPNNRFLAERTGGTYSTLKVQPAELEDSGVYFCASSQGYEQFFGPGTRLTVL.

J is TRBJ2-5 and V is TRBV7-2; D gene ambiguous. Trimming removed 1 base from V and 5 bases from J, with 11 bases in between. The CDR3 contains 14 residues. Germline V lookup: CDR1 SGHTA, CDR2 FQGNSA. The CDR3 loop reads CASSLGWEQETQYF. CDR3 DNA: TGTGCCAGCAGCTTAGGCTGGGAACAGGAGACCCAGTACTTC.

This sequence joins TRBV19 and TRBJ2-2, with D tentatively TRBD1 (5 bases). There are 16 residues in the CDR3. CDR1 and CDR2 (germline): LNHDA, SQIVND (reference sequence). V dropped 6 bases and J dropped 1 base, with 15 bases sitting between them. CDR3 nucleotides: TGTGCCAGTAGAGAGTCAATCAGGGTGAACACCGGGGAGCTGTTTTTT. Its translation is CASRESIRVNTGELFF.

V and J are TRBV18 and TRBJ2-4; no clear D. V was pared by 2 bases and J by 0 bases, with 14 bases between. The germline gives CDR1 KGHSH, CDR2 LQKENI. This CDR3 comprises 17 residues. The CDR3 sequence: CASSPTRSYIAKNIQYF. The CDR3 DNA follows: TGTGCCAGCTCACCAACCAGATCCTATATAGCCAAAAACATTCAGTACTTC. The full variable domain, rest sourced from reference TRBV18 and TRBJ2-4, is NAGVMQNPRHLVRRRGQEARLRCSPMKGHSHVYWYRQLPEEGLKFMVYLQKENIIDESGMPKERFSAEFPKEGPSILRIQQVVRGDSAAYFCASSPTRSYIAKNIQYFGAGTRLSVL.

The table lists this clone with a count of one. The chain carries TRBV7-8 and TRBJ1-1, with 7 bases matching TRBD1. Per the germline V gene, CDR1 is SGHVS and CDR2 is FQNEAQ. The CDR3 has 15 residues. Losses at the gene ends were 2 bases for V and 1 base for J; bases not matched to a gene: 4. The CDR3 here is CASSLPRGENTEAFF. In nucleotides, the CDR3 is TGTGCCAGCAGCTTACCCAGGGGGGAGAACACTGAAGCTTTCTTT.

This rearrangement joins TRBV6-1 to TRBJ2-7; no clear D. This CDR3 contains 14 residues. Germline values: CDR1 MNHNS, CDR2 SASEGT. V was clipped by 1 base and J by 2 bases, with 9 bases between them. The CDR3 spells CASSEVGAAYEQYF. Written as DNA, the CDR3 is TGTGCCAGCAGTGAAGTGGGTGCAGCCTACGAGCAGTACTTC.

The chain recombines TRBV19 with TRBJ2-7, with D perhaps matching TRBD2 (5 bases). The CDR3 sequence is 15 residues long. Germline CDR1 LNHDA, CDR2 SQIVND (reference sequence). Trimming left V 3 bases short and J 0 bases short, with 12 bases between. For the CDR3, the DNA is TGTGCCAGTAGTATGCGAGCGGAAAGCTCCTACGAGCAGTACTTC. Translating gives CASSMRAESSYEQYF.

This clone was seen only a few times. For the CDR3, the DNA is TGTGCCAGCAGCTTAGCCGCCGGGAGTGGAAGAGGGTACGAGCAGTACTTC. Amino acids: CASSLAAGSGRGYEQYF. The chain couples TRBV7-2 to TRBJ2-7, with D possibly TRBD2 on 6 matching bases. V lost 0 bases and J lost 4, with 19 bases in between. Germline V gene lookup returns CDR1 SGHTA and CDR2 FQGNSA. The CDR3 length is 17 residues.

CDR3 coding DNA: TGTGCCAGCAGCTCCCGGGACTACGAGCAGTACTTC. This translates into CASSSRDYEQYF. The chain has TRBV5-4 and TRBJ2-7, with D possibly matching TRBD2 (5 bases). V was pared by 3 bases and J by 3 bases, with 7 bases between. Germline V gene data show CDR1 as SGHNT and CDR2 as YYREEE (reference sequence). The CDR3 consists of 12 residues.

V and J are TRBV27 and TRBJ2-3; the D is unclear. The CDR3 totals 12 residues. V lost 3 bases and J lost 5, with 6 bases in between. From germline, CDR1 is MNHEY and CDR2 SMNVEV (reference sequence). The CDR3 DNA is TGTGCCAGCAGTTTTTCGCAAGATACGCAGTATTTT. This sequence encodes CASSFSQDTQYF.

The CDR3 nucleotides are TGTGCCAGCAGTTTACCGGGGGGGAATGAGCAGTTCTTC. Amino acid sequence: CASSLPGGNEQFF. The rearrangement joins TRBV27 to TRBJ2-1, with 8 bases fitting TRBD2. The CDR3 sequence is 13 residues long. Germline V lookup: CDR1 MNHEY, CDR2 SMNVEV (reference sequence). V gave up 2 bases and J gave up 7 bases; unmatched junction bases: 1.

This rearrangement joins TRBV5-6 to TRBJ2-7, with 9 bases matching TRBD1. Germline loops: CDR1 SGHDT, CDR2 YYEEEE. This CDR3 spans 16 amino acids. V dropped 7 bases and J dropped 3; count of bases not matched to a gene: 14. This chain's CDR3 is CASEGTGNIFGYEQYF. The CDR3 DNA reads TGTGCCAGCGAAGGGACAGGGAATATATTTGGCTACGAGCAGTACTTC.

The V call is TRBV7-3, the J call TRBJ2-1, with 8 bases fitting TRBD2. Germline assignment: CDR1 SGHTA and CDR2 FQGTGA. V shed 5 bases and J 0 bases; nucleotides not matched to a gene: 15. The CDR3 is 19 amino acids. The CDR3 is CASSRRPGLGLSSYNEQFF. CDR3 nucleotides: TGTGCCAGCAGCCGCCGACCGGGACTAGGTCTCAGCTCCTACAATGAGCAGTTCTTC.

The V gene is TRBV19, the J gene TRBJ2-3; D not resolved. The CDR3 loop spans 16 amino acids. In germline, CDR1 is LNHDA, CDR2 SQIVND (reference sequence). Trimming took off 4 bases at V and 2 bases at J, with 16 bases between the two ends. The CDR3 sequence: CASSTEWGLTTDTQYF. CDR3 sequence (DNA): TGTGCCAGTAGTACGGAGTGGGGTCTTACCACAGATACGCAGTATTTT.

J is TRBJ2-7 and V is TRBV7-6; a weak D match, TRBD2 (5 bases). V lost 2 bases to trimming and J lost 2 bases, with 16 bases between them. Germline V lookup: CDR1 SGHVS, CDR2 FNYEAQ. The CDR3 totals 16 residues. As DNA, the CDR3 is TGTGCCAGCAGCTTACTAGCAGCGGATCCCCCCTACGAGCAGTACTTC. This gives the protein CASSLLAADPPYEQYF.

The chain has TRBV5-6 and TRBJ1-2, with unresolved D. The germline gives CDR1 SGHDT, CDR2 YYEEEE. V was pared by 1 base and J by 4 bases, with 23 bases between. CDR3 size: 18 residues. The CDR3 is CASSLLRQELSGSYGYTF. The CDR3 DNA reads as TGTGCCAGCAGCTTGCTGCGTCAGGAGCTCTCTGGGAGCTATGGCTACACCTTC. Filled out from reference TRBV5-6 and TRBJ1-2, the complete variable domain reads DAGVTQSPTHLIKTRGQQVTLRCSPKSGHDTVSWYQQALGQGPQFIFQYYEEEERQRGNFPDRFSGHQFPNYSSELNVNALLLGDSALYLCASSLLRQELSGSYGYTFGSGTRLTVV.

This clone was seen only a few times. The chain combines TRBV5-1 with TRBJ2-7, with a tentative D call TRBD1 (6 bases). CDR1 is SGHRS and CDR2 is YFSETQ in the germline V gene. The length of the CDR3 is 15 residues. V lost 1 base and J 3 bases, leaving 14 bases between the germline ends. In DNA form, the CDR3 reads TGCGCCAGCAGCTTGCATGAACAGGGTAACTACGAGCAGTACTTC. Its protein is CASSLHEQGNYEQYF.